This T cell receptor (beta chain) was retrieved from a study of blood T cell repertoires in COVID-19. As for the study in general: COVID-19 samples, acute and convalescent, were from the United States, Italy and Spain. PBMCs, B-cell-depleted T cells, or T cells provided the cDNA or gDNA that made up the material.

Per the study methods: By means of reference gene primer amplification, nucleated cell counts were estimated. Here immunoSEQ multiplex PCR was the method, and the copy in TCRdb shows in-frame clones only, minus some. That table is the source of V, J and clone size, and D and trimming were worked out from the DNA. The data show 300,000 or so clones, about 89% seen once. CDR3 size: 17 residues. V lost 1 base to trimming and J lost 7 bases; unmatched junction nucleotides: 12. CDR1 SGHVS and CDR2 FNYEAQ come from the germline V gene. The receptor comes from a woman in her thirties or forties who had recovered from COVID-19. The specimen sequenced was peripheral blood. V and J are TRBV7-6 and TRBJ1-4; 7 positions match TRBD1. CDR3 amino acids: CASSLVIRGQTVEKLFF. Here the CDR3 DNA reads TGTGCCAGCAGCTTAGTGATAAGGGGGCAGACAGTTGAAAAACTGTTTTTT.